The 5 T cell receptor beta chains below were found in one sample sequenced in a study of shared clonotypes between healthy human individuals. Assay: immunoSEQ multiplex PCR; the TCRdb copy retains only in-frame clones and omits some. The sample contains some 2,100,000 clones, approximately 94% of which appear only once. Sequenced: naive CD4+ T cells sorted from blood. Indicated subset: CD45RA+ positively selected. These receptor sequences come from a man aged 18-30 years in good health.

The CDR3 reads CASSLLDGQPQHF. DNA for the CDR3: TGTGCCAGCAGCCTCCTCGACGGCCAGCCCCAGCATTTT. This sequence joins TRBV14 and TRBJ1-5; D is undetermined. V gave up 4 bases and J gave up 7 bases, with 11 bases separating them. The CDR3 runs to 13 residues. Germline lookup yields CDR1 SGHDN and CDR2 FVKESK.

V is TRBV6-5 and J is TRBJ1-1, with D perhaps TRBD1 (5 bases). Germline V gene data show CDR1 as MNHEY and CDR2 as SVGAGI. The CDR3 runs to 12 residues. The germline V and J ends were trimmed by 2 bases and 7 bases, with 8 bases remaining between them. For the CDR3, the DNA is TGTGCCAGCAGTTACATTCAGGGTGAAGCTTTCTTT. It is translated as CASSYIQGEAFF.

As regards this clone: The same CDR3 can be traced to other DNA sequences in this sample. The chain has TRBV6-5 and TRBJ1-1, with no clear D. Looked up from germline, CDR1 is MNHEY and CDR2 is SVGAGI. The ends were cut back, 6 bases at V and 0 bases at J, with 5 bases in the middle. The length of the CDR3 is 12 residues. The CDR3 is CASSRVNTEAFF. CDR3 DNA sequence: TGTGCCAGCAGCCGGGTGAACACTGAAGCTTTCTTT.

This clone appeared a single time. The V and J genes are TRBV7-8 and TRBJ1-2, with D uncertain. The CDR3 is 16 amino acids. V was cut by 3 bases and J by 2 bases, with 16 bases left in between. Germline CDR1 and CDR2: SGHVS and FQNEAQ. The CDR3 DNA reads TGTGCCAGCAGCTTGCCGGCCGGACCTATAAACTATGGCTACACCTTC. This codes for CASSLPAGPINYGYTF.

The V call is TRBV5-1, the J call TRBJ2-5; TRBD1 matches 9 bases. The CDR3 runs to 15 residues. J was trimmed by 2 bases and V by 3 bases; bases with no gene match: 5. Germline assignment: CDR1 SGHRS and CDR2 YFSETQ. The CDR3 DNA reads as TGCGCCAGCAGCTCTACAGGGGGCCAACAAGAGACCCAGTACTTC. This gives the protein CASSSTGGQQETQYF.